A selection of T cell receptor beta chains follows, all from one sample in a study of blood T cells in healthy people across ages. TCRdb used MiXCR to reprocess the 5' RACE reads, holding one entry per CDR3 protein. Of hundreds of thousands of distinct CDR3 sequences listed, about 62% are singletons. Source material: blood. The source of these receptors is a man between 25 and 39 years old in good health. Both conserved end residues are part of each CDR3. The D gene is left open where the match is weak. Clone size is shown for a subset of rows, as once, few, many or a class of expanded clone.

once	TRBV29-1	TRBJ1-2	NA	TGCAGCGTTGAAGACCCCGGTACATTTGAAGGCTACACCTTC	CSVEDPGTFEGYTF
NA	TRBV7-2	TRBJ2-3	TRBD2	TGTGCCAGCAGCTTAGGTAGACTAGCGTCAGATACGCAGTATTTT	CASSLGRLASDTQYF
once	TRBV15	TRBJ1-4	NA	TGTGCCACCAGCCGAGGCGGGGACGGTGAAAAACTGTTTTTT	CATSRGGDGEKLFF
NA	TRBV20-1	TRBJ1-2	TRBD1	TGCAGTGCTAGTGCAGGGGGCGACTATGGCTACACCTTC	CSASAGGDYGYTF
NA	TRBV20-1	TRBJ2-7	NA	TGCAGTGCTAGCCCACGGAGGGGAGACGAGCAGTACTTC	CSASPRRGDEQYF
NA	TRBV5-6	TRBJ1-4	NA	TGTGCCAGCAGCTTTGCCGACGGTCGGTTAGAAAAACTGTTTTTT	CASSFADGRLEKLFF
NA	TRBV9	TRBJ1-1	TRBD1	TGTGCCAGCAGCCTCCGGGACAGTTTCACTGAAGCTTTCTTT	CASSLRDSFTEAFF
NA	TRBV10-3	TRBJ1-6	NA	TGTGCCATCAGTGAGTCTGGTATGGGCTCCTATAATTCACCCCTCCACTTT	CAISESGMGSYNSPLHF
many	TRBV5-1	TRBJ2-3	TRBD2	TGCGCCAGCTTCCCTACGGGGGGACTCACAGATACGCAGTATTTT	CASFPTGGLTDTQYF
NA	TRBV12-3/TRBV12-4	TRBJ2-7	TRBD2	TGTGCCAGCACCACCACCAAAGGGCTAGCGGGGGTCCGGGACGAGCAGTACTTC	CASTTTKGLAGVRDEQYF
many	TRBV2	TRBJ2-7	NA	TGTGCCAGCAAGGTGTGGGGTTACGAGCAGTACTTC	CASKVWGYEQYF
NA	TRBV20-1	TRBJ2-7	TRBD2	TGCAGTGCTAGTGAGCGGGAGTACAATGAGCAGTACTTC	CSASEREYNEQYF
NA	TRBV7-8	TRBJ1-5	TRBD1	TGTGCCAGCAGCTTAGATACAGGGGCAAGCAATCAGCCCCAGCATTTT	CASSLDTGASNQPQHF
NA	TRBV20-1	TRBJ2-7	NA	TGCAGTGTAGGGATAAACTCCTACGAGCAGTACTTC	CSVGINSYEQYF
NA	TRBV7-8	TRBJ2-3	NA	TGTGCCAGCAGGAATGGGTCGATACCCACAGATACGCAGTATTTT	CASRNGSIPTDTQYF
NA	TRBV4-1	TRBJ1-5	NA	TGCGCCAGCAGCCCTCCGGCGGATCAGCCCCAGCATTTT	CASSPPADQPQHF
NA	TRBV27	TRBJ2-1	TRBD2	TGTGCCAGCAGTTTATCCCTCGGGGGGAAGATCTATGAGCAGTTCTTC	CASSLSLGGKIYEQFF
NA	TRBV12-3/TRBV12-4	TRBJ2-7	NA	TGTGCCGGCAGTTTATCCACGGTTACGGCAATCTCCTACGAGCAGTACTTC	CAGSLSTVTAISYEQYF
NA	TRBV12-3/TRBV12-4	TRBJ1-5	NA	TGTGCCAGCACCGACAACTATAACAATCAGCCCCAGCATTTT	CASTDNYNNQPQHF
NA	TRBV20-1	TRBJ2-5	TRBD2	TGCAGTGCCCTCCGGACGGGGGGAGAGACCCAGTACTTC	CSALRTGGETQYF
NA	TRBV5-1	TRBJ2-7	TRBD1	TGCGCCAGCAGCCCTAACGTGGGCGACAGGGGGCGAATTTTCTACGAGCAGTACTTC	CASSPNVGDRGRIFYEQYF
many	TRBV7-2	TRBJ2-3	NA	TGTGCCAGCAGCTTAGCATACCTCCCTAGAACAGATACGCAGTATTTT	CASSLAYLPRTDTQYF
NA	TRBV5-6	TRBJ2-1	NA	TGTGCCAGCAGCTCAGGTTACTACAATGAGCAGTTCTTC	CASSSGYYNEQFF
few	TRBV5-4	TRBJ2-1	TRBD2	TGTGCCAGCAGCTTGGGACTAGCGGGTAGAGGTGAGCAGTTCTTC	CASSLGLAGRGEQFF
NA	TRBV6-2/TRBV6-3	TRBJ1-5	NA	TGTGCCAGCAGCCCGACTCGGGGAGCAAATCAGCCCCAGCATTTT	CASSPTRGANQPQHF
few	TRBV12-3/TRBV12-4	TRBJ2-1	TRBD1	TGTGCCAGCAGTCCGGGACAGGGGATAGGGTTGCAGTTCTTC	CASSPGQGIGLQFF
few	TRBV29-1	TRBJ1-1	NA	TGCAGCTACGGGGCAATGAACACTGAAGCTTTCTTT	CSYGAMNTEAFF
NA	TRBV12-3/TRBV12-4	TRBJ2-1	TRBD2	TGTACCAGCACCCAATCCGGTAGCGGGGGGAACCCAACCGGTGAGCAGTTCTTC	CTSTQSGSGGNPTGEQFF
few	TRBV7-2	TRBJ2-7	TRBD2	TGTGCCAGCAGCCAACACACTAGCGGGGGGAACTCCTACGAGCAGTACTTC	CASSQHTSGGNSYEQYF
NA	TRBV2	TRBJ2-3	TRBD2	TGTGCCAGCAAACTAGCGGATACTAGCACAGATACGCAGTATTTT	CASKLADTSTDTQYF
NA	TRBV28	TRBJ2-1	TRBD1	TGTGCCAGCAGTTCATTCGGACAGGGGGCCTACAATGAGCAGTTCTTC	CASSSFGQGAYNEQFF
NA	TRBV28	TRBJ2-7	NA	TGTGCCAGCAGTTCCGTTGGGGCGGGACCCACCGGATACGAGCAGTACTTC	CASSSVGAGPTGYEQYF
NA	TRBV2	TRBJ2-3	NA	TGTGCCAGCAGTGTGTTAGTAGATATGCAGTATTTT	CASSVLVDMQYF